The 7 T cell receptor beta chains in this list originate from one sample, sequenced in a study of shared clonotypes between healthy human individuals. Measured with immunoSEQ multiplex PCR; TCRdb has only the in-frame clones, and not every one. The sample shows 730,000 or so clones, 72% of them seen only once. Sequencing input: memory CD4+ T cells sorted from blood. Described subset: CD45RA-negative fraction. The origin of the receptors is a woman aged 25-40 years in good health.

This clone was recorded many times. The same CDR3 is also encoded by other DNA sequences in this sample. This chain joins TRBV6-5 and TRBJ2-3; no clear D gene. Germline V CDR1 and CDR2: MNHEY, SVGAGI. This CDR3 has 12 amino acids. The germline V and J ends were trimmed by 2 bases and 4 bases, with 4 bases remaining between them. The CDR3 region is CASSYGPDTQYF. CDR3 bases: TGTGCCAGCAGTTACGGGCCAGATACGCAGTATTTT.

V is TRBV5-4 and J is TRBJ1-4, with D possibly matching TRBD1 (6 bases). Trimming took off 3 bases at V and 0 bases at J, with 9 bases between the two ends. The CDR3 is 15 amino acids. Germline V lookup: CDR1 SGHNT, CDR2 YYREEE (reference sequence). CDR3 region: CASSSGDATNEKLFF. The CDR3 DNA reads as TGTGCCAGCAGCTCAGGGGATGCAACTAATGAAAAACTGTTTTTT.

CDR3 in DNA: TGTGCCAGCAGGGGAGGATGGGAGCTGTTTTTT. This gives the protein CASRGGWELFF. V is TRBV27 and J is TRBJ2-2; tentatively, D is TRBD2 (6 bases). The CDR3 sequence is 11 residues long. Trimming removed 6 bases from V and 9 bases from J, with 8 bases in between. CDR1 is MNHEY, CDR2 SMNVEV, per germline (reference sequence).

There are many counts of this clone. This chain uses TRBV23-1 with TRBJ2-7, with D unresolved. TRBV23-1 is assigned to the ORF class and has an uncertain function. V lost 2 bases and J 0 bases, leaving 8 bases between the germline ends. The CDR3 is 14 amino acids. The CDR3 coding sequence is TGCGCCAGCAGTCAACCGGGCAGCTCCTACGAGCAGTACTTC. This codes for CASSQPGSSYEQYF.

The genes are TRBV5-6 and TRBJ1-2, with D unresolved. The CDR3 covers 16 residues. The germline V gene encodes CDR1 SGHDT and CDR2 YYEEEE. V gave up 4 bases and J gave up 0 bases, with 16 bases separating them. Here the CDR3 reads CASSAVDLGANYGYTF. The CDR3 DNA follows: TGTGCCAGCAGCGCGGTGGACCTTGGTGCTAACTATGGCTACACCTTC. The whole variable domain, filled in from reference TRBV5-6 and TRBJ1-2, reads DAGVTQSPTHLIKTRGQQVTLRCSPKSGHDTVSWYQQALGQGPQFIFQYYEEEERQRGNFPDRFSGHQFPNYSSELNVNALLLGDSALYLCASSAVDLGANYGYTFGSGTRLTVV.

The J gene is TRBJ1-2, the V gene TRBV6-5, with D perhaps TRBD1 (5 bases). Germline CDR1 reads MNHEY; CDR2 reads SVGAGI. V shed 3 bases and J shed 8 bases, with 13 bases lying between them. CDR3 length equals 13 residues. The CDR3 DNA is TGTGCCAGCAGTTATGCAGGGACGGGAGGCTACACCTTC. As protein: CASSYAGTGGYTF.

This chain connects TRBV2 to TRBJ1-2, with D possibly being TRBD1 (5 bases). The CDR3 extends over 14 amino acids. Germline V gene sequence: CDR1 SNHLY, CDR2 FYNNEI. Trimming stripped 4 bases from V and 4 bases from J, with 13 bases between. CDR3: CASSGGQGLYGYTF. The CDR3 coding sequence is TGTGCCAGCAGTGGGGGCCAGGGACTCTATGGCTACACCTTC.